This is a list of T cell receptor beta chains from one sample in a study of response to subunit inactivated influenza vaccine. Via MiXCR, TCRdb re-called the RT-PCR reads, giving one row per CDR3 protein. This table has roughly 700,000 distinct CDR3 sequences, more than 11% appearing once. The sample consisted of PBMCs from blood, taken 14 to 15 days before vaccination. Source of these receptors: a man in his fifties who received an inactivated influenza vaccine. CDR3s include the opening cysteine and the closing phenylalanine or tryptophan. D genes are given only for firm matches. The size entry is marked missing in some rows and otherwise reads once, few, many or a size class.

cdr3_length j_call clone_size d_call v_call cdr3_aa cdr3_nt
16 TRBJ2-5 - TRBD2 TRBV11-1 CASSLRLAGVTETQYF TGTGCCAGCAGCTTACGACTAGCGGGAGTCACTGAGACCCAGTACTTC
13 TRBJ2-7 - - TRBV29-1 CSVAGGLNGEQYF TGCAGCGTTGCAGGGGGGCTGAATGGCGAGCAGTACTTC
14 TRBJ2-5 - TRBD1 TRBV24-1 CATSAVDRQETQYF TGTGCCACCAGTGCCGTGGACAGGCAAGAGACCCAGTACTTC
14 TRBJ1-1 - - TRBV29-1 CSVESGGRNTEAFF TGCAGCGTTGAATCCGGCGGGAGGAACACTGAAGCTTTCTTT
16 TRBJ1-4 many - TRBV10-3 CAISEVRHSTNEKLFF TGTGCCATCAGTGAAGTCCGCCACTCAACTAATGAAAAACTGTTTTTT
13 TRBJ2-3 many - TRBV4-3 CASSQQVTDTQYF TGCGCCAGCAGCCAACAGGTGACAGATACGCAGTATTTT
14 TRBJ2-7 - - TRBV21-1 CASSKGQGIYEQYF TGTGCCAGCAGCAAAGGACAGGGAATCTACGAGCAGTACTTC
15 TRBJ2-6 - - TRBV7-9 CASSSRVYGANVLTF TGTGCCAGCAGCTCCAGGGTTTATGGGGCCAACGTCCTGACTTTC
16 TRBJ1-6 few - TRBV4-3 CASSQDSTGGNSPLHF TGCGCCAGCAGCCAAGATTCAACAGGAGGGAATTCACCCCTCCACTTT
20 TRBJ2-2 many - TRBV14 CASSQDEASWGRANTGELFF TGTGCCAGCAGCCAAGATGAGGCTAGCTGGGGTCGCGCGAACACCGGGGAGCTGTTTTTT
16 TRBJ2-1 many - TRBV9 CASSVDSGASYNEQFF TGTGCCAGCAGCGTAGATTCGGGAGCGTCCTACAATGAGCAGTTCTTC
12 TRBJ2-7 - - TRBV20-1 CSATRLAYEQYF TGCAGTGCTACTCGTTTGGCCTACGAGCAGTACTTC
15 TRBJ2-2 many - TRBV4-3 CASSQVAAGTGELFF TGCGCCAGCAGCCAAGTAGCGGCGGGGACCGGGGAGCTGTTTTTT
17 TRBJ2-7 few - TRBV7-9 CASSSRPDQGDPYEQYF TGTGCCAGCAGCTCAAGGCCGGACCAAGGGGACCCCTACGAGCAGTACTTC
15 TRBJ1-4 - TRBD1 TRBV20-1 CSASYTGTGNEKLFF TGCAGTGCGTCGTACACCGGGACAGGGAATGAAAAACTGTTTTTT
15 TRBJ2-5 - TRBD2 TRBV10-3 CAISPTSGEGETQYF TGTGCCATCAGTCCAACTAGCGGTGAGGGAGAGACCCAGTACTTC
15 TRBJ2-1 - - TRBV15 CATSRDSRGYNEQFF TGTGCCACCAGCAGAGACTCCAGGGGCTACAATGAGCAGTTCTTC
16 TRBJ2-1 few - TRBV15 CATSRDGQSSYNEQFF TGTGCCACCAGCAGAGATGGGCAGAGCTCCTACAATGAGCAGTTCTTC
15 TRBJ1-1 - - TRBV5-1 CASSLGTHGSTEAFF TGCGCCAGCAGCCTAGGGACCCACGGGAGCACTGAAGCTTTCTTT
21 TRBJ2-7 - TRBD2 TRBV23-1 CASSQSSPGQRTSGRAGEQYF TGCGCCAGCAGTCAATCCTCGCCGGGACAGAGGACTAGCGGGAGGGCCGGCGAGCAGTACTTC
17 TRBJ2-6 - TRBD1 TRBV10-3 CAIRGQGLLSGANVLTF TGTGCCATCCGCGGACAGGGACTCCTCTCTGGGGCCAACGTCCTGACTTTC
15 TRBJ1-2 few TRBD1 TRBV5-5 CASRNPGQGSGGYTF TGTGCCAGCAGGAATCCGGGACAGGGGAGTGGTGGCTACACCTTC
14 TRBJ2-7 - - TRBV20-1 CSAAAGGHTYEQYF TGCAGTGCCGCGGCCGGCGGCCATACCTACGAGCAGTACTTC
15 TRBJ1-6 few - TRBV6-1 CASSEGPENNSPLHF TGTGCCAGCAGTGAAGGGCCGGAAAATAATTCACCCCTCCACTTT
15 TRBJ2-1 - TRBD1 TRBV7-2 CASSPPGQGAGEQFF TGTGCCAGCAGCCCACCGGGACAGGGGGCTGGTGAGCAGTTCTTC
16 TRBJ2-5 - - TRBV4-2 CASSRGADIFQETQYF TGTGCCAGCAGCCGAGGAGCGGACATTTTCCAAGAGACCCAGTACTTC
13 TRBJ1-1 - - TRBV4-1 CASSHDSNTEAFF TGCGCCAGCAGCCACGACTCGAACACTGAAGCTTTCTTT
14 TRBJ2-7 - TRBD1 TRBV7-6 CASSPGTGVWEQYF TGTGCCAGCAGCCCCGGGACAGGAGTCTGGGAGCAGTACTTC
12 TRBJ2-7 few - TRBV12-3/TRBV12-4 CASSSFGIEQYF TGTGCCAGCAGCTCATTTGGGATTGAGCAGTACTTC
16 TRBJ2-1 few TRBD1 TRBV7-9 CASSPRQGADYNEQFF TGTGCCAGCAGCCCAAGACAGGGGGCGGATTACAATGAGCAGTTCTTC
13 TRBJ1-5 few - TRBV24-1 CATSDVGNQPQHF TGTGCCACCAGTGATGTGGGCAATCAGCCCCAGCATTTT
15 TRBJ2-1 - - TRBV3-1 CASSQSSAYDNEQFF TGTGCCAGCAGCCAGTCTAGCGCCTACGACAATGAGCAGTTCTTC
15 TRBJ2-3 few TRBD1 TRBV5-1 CASSIGQGLTNTQYF TGCGCCAGCAGCATCGGACAGGGACTCACTAATACGCAGTATTTT
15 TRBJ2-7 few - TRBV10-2 CASSESRGGFYEQYF TGCGCCAGCAGTGAGTCGAGAGGAGGCTTCTACGAGCAGTACTTC
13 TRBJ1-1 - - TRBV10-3 CAISERDSTEAFF TGTGCCATCAGTGAACGAGACAGCACTGAAGCTTTCTTT
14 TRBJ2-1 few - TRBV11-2 CASGPVEGMKEQFF TGTGCCAGCGGCCCTGTGGAGGGAATGAAAGAGCAGTTCTTC
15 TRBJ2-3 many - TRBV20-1 CSARGREFQGDTQYF TGCAGTGCTAGAGGTCGGGAGTTTCAAGGAGATACGCAGTATTTT
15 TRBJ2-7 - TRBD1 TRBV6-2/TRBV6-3 CASSSAGTGDYEQYF TGTGCCAGCAGTTCGGCCGGGACAGGGGACTACGAGCAGTACTTC
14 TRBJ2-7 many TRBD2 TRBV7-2 CASSLVREVGEQYF TGTGCCAGCAGCTTAGTACGGGAGGTAGGAGAGCAGTACTTC
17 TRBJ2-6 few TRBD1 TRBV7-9 CASRPGTGTSGANVLTF TGTGCCAGCAGACCCGGGACAGGCACCTCTGGGGCCAACGTCCTGACTTTC
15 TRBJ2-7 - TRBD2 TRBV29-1 CSVSGLADTSYEQYF TGCAGCGTTTCAGGACTAGCGGACACCTCCTACGAGCAGTACTTC
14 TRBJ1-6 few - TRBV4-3 CASSQGSPGGTLHF TGCGCCAGCAGCCAAGGTAGTCCGGGTGGGACCCTCCACTTT
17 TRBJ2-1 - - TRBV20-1 CCARGLLGRSSYNEQFF TGCTGTGCTAGAGGCCTACTGGGCCGAAGCTCCTACAATGAGCAGTTCTTC
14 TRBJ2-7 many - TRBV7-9 CASSFGRFSYEQYF TGTGCCAGCAGCTTCGGACGGTTCTCCTACGAGCAGTACTTC